This record looks at one T cell receptor (beta chain) sequence and its context. Primers for the PCR totalled 60 Vbeta and 13 Jbeta. The method was immunoSEQ multiplex PCR; TCRdb's version includes in-frame clones alone and lacks a portion of them. The table includes tens of thousands of clones, approximately 78% detected once. CDR1 is SGHDT, CDR2 YYEEEE, per germline. The CDR3 loop spans 15 amino acids. V was cut by 7 bases and J by 3 bases, with 16 bases left in between. The sample comes from a study of cytomegalovirus exposure and HLA in healthy donors. V usage is TRBV5-6 and J usage is TRBJ1-4; possibly TRBD1 for D (5 bases). Material: PBMCs. The sequence was obtained from a man aged 18 to 29 in good health and CMV-seronegative. For the CDR3, the DNA is TGTGCCAGCGGAAGGATCCGACAGCCTAATGAAAAACTGTTTTTT. Its translation: CASGRIRQPNEKLFF.